A single sample is the source of the 26 T cell receptor beta chains below, sequenced in a study of cytomegalovirus exposure and HLA in healthy donors. PCR involved 60 Vbeta and 13 Jbeta primers. Clones were read by immunoSEQ multiplex PCR, and TCRdb kept only the in-frame ones, dropping some. The sample has around 180,000 clones, 84% seen once. Sequencing was done on a sample of PBMCs. The receptors were gathered from a boy aged 5-17 years in good health and CMV-seronegative.

The chain combines TRBV7-8 with TRBJ2-1, with 13 bases matching TRBD2. The CDR3 has 17 residues. Germline values: CDR1 SGHVS, CDR2 FQNEAQ. The V segment lost 4 bases and the J segment 8 bases; nucleotides outside the gene matches: 11. The CDR3 DNA is TGTGCCAGCAGCTCTAAAGCGGGACTAGCGGGGCGGGATGAGCAGTTCTTC. Its translation: CASSSKAGLAGRDEQFF.

The chain recombines TRBV10-3 with TRBJ1-2; D is possibly TRBD1 (5 bases). This CDR3 spans 16 amino acids. V was shortened by 2 bases and J by 0 bases, with 13 bases between the two germline ends. Germline V lookup: CDR1 ENHRY, CDR2 SYGVKD. The CDR3 loop reads CAISEEGLGANYGYTF. For the CDR3, the DNA is TGTGCCATCAGTGAGGAGGGACTTGGGGCTAACTATGGCTACACCTTC.

The gene calls are TRBV13 and TRBJ2-7, with 12 bases aligning to TRBD2. CDR1 PRHDT and CDR2 FYEKMQ come from the germline V gene (reference sequence). The V and J ends lost 5 bases and 5 bases, in that order; junction bases with no gene match: 13. The CDR3 is 17 residues long. This chain's CDR3 is CASSRRLAGEGGHEQYF. As DNA, the CDR3 is TGTGCCAGCAGCCGGAGACTAGCGGGAGAAGGGGGCCACGAGCAGTACTTC.

This clone was seen a handful of times. The chain is built from TRBV7-9 and TRBJ1-6; 9 positions agree with TRBD1. The germline V gene has CDR1 SEHNR and CDR2 FQNEAQ (reference sequence). Trimming took 4 bases from V and 12 from J; bases not matched to a gene: 13. The CDR3 spans 16 residues. DNA for the CDR3: TGTGCCAGCAGCTCCTGGACGAATGGACAGGGGCTACCCCTCCACTTT. This gives the protein CASSSWTNGQGLPLHF.

The chain is built from TRBV27 and TRBJ2-2; possible D gene TRBD1, 6 bases. Per the germline V gene, CDR1 is MNHEY and CDR2 is SMNVEV (reference sequence). The CDR3 extends over 14 amino acids. V lost 5 bases to trimming and J lost 5 bases, with 12 bases between them. The CDR3 is CASSTFRGTGELFF. CDR3 nucleotides: TGTGCCAGCAGTACTTTCAGGGGAACCGGGGAGCTGTTTTTT.

The chain employs TRBV11-2 and TRBJ1-1; D is undetermined. The CDR3 totals 12 residues. Germline values: CDR1 SGHAT, CDR2 FQNNGV. Trimming pared 6 bases from V and 1 base from J, leaving 6 bases between. This CDR3 is CASRLRNTEAFF. The CDR3 coding sequence is TGTGCCAGCAGACTTCGGAACACTGAAGCTTTCTTT.

The rearrangement uses TRBV2 and TRBJ2-2, with 12 nucleotides matching TRBD1. V was pared by 6 bases and J by 2 bases, with 7 bases of the junction left unmatched. Per germline, CDR1 SNHLY and CDR2 FYNNEI. The length of the CDR3 is 17 residues. The CDR3 protein is CASRGQGALGNTGELFF. CDR3 bases: TGTGCCAGCAGGGGACAGGGGGCGCTTGGTAACACCGGGGAGCTGTTTTTT.

The chain uses TRBV11-2 and TRBJ1-3; TRBD1 agrees at 9 bases. The ends lost 1 base at V and 4 bases at J; junction bases unmatched: 8. This CDR3 comprises 17 residues. The germline V gene has CDR1 SGHAT and CDR2 FQNNGV. CDR3 sequence (DNA): TGTGCCAGCAGCTTAGGGCGACCGACAGGGGGGGGAAACACCATATATTTT. This sequence encodes CASSLGRPTGGGNTIYF.

The chain joins TRBV27 to TRBJ1-2; no reliable D call. This CDR3 has 13 residues. Germline CDR1 is MNHEY and CDR2 is SMNVEV (reference sequence). The V gene lost 5 bases and the J gene lost 2 bases, with 9 bases spanning the gap. CDR3 in amino acids: CASSPTLNYGYTF. CDR3 in DNA: TGTGCCAGCAGTCCAACTCTAAACTATGGCTACACCTTC.

V and J are TRBV9 and TRBJ2-3; 8 bases agree with TRBD2. The CDR3 runs 15 residues. The germline gives CDR1 SGDLS, CDR2 YYNGEE. V lost 2 bases and J lost 4; bases outside the gene matches: 6. The CDR3 nucleotides are TGTGCCAGCAGCGTGGTAGCGGGGCCAGCAGATACGCAGTATTTT. Protein product: CASSVVAGPADTQYF.

V gene TRBV29-1 combines with J gene TRBJ1-2; 7 bases agree with TRBD1. This CDR3 comprises 12 residues. V lost 7 bases to trimming and J lost 8 bases; unmatched junction nucleotides: 10. CDR1 and CDR2 (germline): SQVTM, ANQGSEA. CDR3 loop: CSAGTASLGYTF. The CDR3 nucleotides are TGCAGCGCCGGGACAGCATCCTTAGGCTACACCTTC.

The chain carries TRBV10-3 and TRBJ2-7; D is perhaps TRBD1 (5 bases). The germline CDR1 and CDR2 sequences are ENHRY and SYGVKD. The ends were cut back, 3 bases at V and 6 bases at J, with 15 bases in the middle. The CDR3 length is 14 residues. For the CDR3, the DNA is TGTGCCATCAGTGAAGGTCAGGGTCTCTCCGAGCAGTACTTC. It yields the protein CAISEGQGLSEQYF.

The chain recombines TRBV5-4 with TRBJ2-5, with 11 bases identical to TRBD1. This CDR3 region has 15 residues. Germline V lookup: CDR1 SGHNT, CDR2 YYREEE (reference sequence). V trimming: 0 bases; J trimming: 7 bases; junction bases outside the gene matches: 5. The CDR3: CASSLGPGQGGTQYF. DNA of the CDR3: TGTGCCAGCAGCTTGGGGCCGGGACAGGGGGGGACCCAGTACTTC.

The chain uses TRBV30 and TRBJ2-2; the D gene is possibly TRBD2 (5 bases). CDR1 is GTSNPN, CDR2 SVGIG, per germline (reference sequence). The V gene lost 4 bases and the J gene lost 0 bases, with 18 bases spanning the gap. This CDR3 is 17 amino acids long. The CDR3 region is CAWKWWLGSPNTGELFF. The CDR3 DNA follows: TGTGCCTGGAAATGGTGGTTGGGGAGTCCGAACACCGGGGAGCTGTTTTTT.

This chain connects TRBV5-4 to TRBJ2-7, with D perhaps matching TRBD1 (6 bases). V was pared by 9 bases and J by 3 bases, with 25 bases between. This CDR3 is built from 16 residues. CDR1 and CDR2 from the germline V gene are SGHNT and YYREEE (reference sequence). CDR3 sequence reads: CATIKRTAQNDYEQYF. CDR3 nucleotide sequence: TGTGCCACCATCAAGAGGACAGCGCAAAACGACTACGAGCAGTACTTC.

V usage is TRBV27 and J usage is TRBJ2-7; 8 bases are a match to TRBD2. Germline CDR1 reads MNHEY; CDR2 reads SMNVEV (reference sequence). The CDR3 runs to 14 residues. With V trimmed by 5 bases and J by 5 bases, 8 bases remained unmatched. The DNA for the CDR3 is TGTGCCAGCAGTCCGGCCTGGACTAGCCACGAGCAGTACTTC. Its protein product is CASSPAWTSHEQYF.

The chain links TRBV19 to TRBJ2-1, with 9 bases aligning to TRBD2. With 5 bases clipped from V and 8 bases from J, the junction kept 16 bases outside the gene matches. The CDR3 length is 17 residues. Per germline, CDR1 LNHDA and CDR2 SQIVND (reference sequence). CDR3 protein: CASSLTILAGRLDEQFF. The CDR3 coding sequence is TGTGCCAGTAGTTTAACTATTCTAGCGGGAAGGCTGGATGAGCAGTTCTTC.

V gene TRBV7-9 combines with J gene TRBJ2-6, with a weak D call TRBD1 (6 bases). V was clipped by 4 bases and J by 4 bases, with 11 bases between them. There are 15 residues in the CDR3. Germline CDR1 is SEHNR and CDR2 is FQNEAQ (reference sequence). In DNA form, the CDR3 reads TGTGCCAGCAGCTCTACAGGGACCGGGGCCAACGTCCTGACTTTC. Amino acids: CASSSTGTGANVLTF.

The chain has TRBV2 and TRBJ2-7; 7 bases match TRBD2. CDR1 and CDR2 from the germline V gene are SNHLY and FYNNEI. CDR3 length: 13 residues. The V and J ends lost 7 bases and 3 bases, in that order; junction bases with no gene match: 6. The CDR3 sequence: CASNGASGYEQYF. The CDR3 coding sequence is TGTGCCAGCAATGGGGCTAGCGGCTACGAGCAGTACTTC.

The chain is built from TRBV28 and TRBJ1-1; D gene uncertain. The CDR3 is 12 residues long. The V and J ends lost 6 bases and 4 bases respectively, with 9 bases between them. Germline loops: CDR1 MDHEN, CDR2 SYDVKM. As DNA, the CDR3 is TGTGCCAGCAGGACAAGGCCCACTGAAGCTTTCTTT. Amino acid sequence: CASRTRPTEAFF.

V usage is TRBV4-2 and J usage is TRBJ2-3; D not resolved. The CDR3 loop spans 13 amino acids. Looked up from germline, CDR1 is LGHNA and CDR2 is YNFKEQ. Trimming left V 1 base short and J 6 bases short, with 8 bases between. This CDR3 is CASSQGRGDTQYF. The CDR3 bases are TGTGCCAGCAGCCAAGGTCGCGGTGATACGCAGTATTTT.

This sequence joins TRBV2 and TRBJ2-3, with 14 bases fitting TRBD2. The germline V gene has CDR1 SNHLY and CDR2 FYNNEI. This CDR3 region has 18 residues. V was clipped by 6 bases and J by 7 bases; unmatched bases: 15. The CDR3 DNA reads TGTGCCAGCAGGGGATCCGGGACTAGCGGGGGCCTTCGTCATACGCAGTATTTT. Translated, it gives CASRGSGTSGGLRHTQYF.

The chain recombines TRBV11-2 with TRBJ2-3; no clear D. The ends were cut back, 6 bases at V and 1 base at J, with 11 bases in the middle. Germline CDR1 and CDR2: SGHAT and FQNNGV. CDR3 length: 14 amino acids. CDR3 sequence: CASSLLAGTDTQYF. The CDR3 DNA sequence: TGTGCCAGCAGTCTACTCGCGGGCACAGATACGCAGTATTTT.

This clone is a singleton in its sample. J is TRBJ2-3 and V is TRBV19, with D possibly being TRBD1 (6 bases). The CDR3 has 16 amino acids. From germline, CDR1 is LNHDA and CDR2 SQIVND (reference sequence). V lost 0 bases, J lost 1 base, and 11 bases lay in between. CDR3 DNA sequence: TGTGCCAGTAGTATAGATCGCGCAGGGGGCACAGATACGCAGTATTTT. It is translated as CASSIDRAGGTDTQYF.

The chain is built from TRBV4-1 and TRBJ1-1; D is unclear. CDR1 MGHRA and CDR2 YSYEKL come from the germline V gene. CDR3 size: 13 residues. The V gene lost 5 bases and the J gene lost 3 bases, with 10 bases spanning the gap. CDR3 nucleotide sequence: TGCGCCAGCAGCACGAGATTTCACACTGAAGCTTTCTTT. Encoded protein: CASSTRFHTEAFF.

The chain couples TRBV28 to TRBJ1-5, with 8 bases aligning to TRBD1. CDR3 length equals 15 residues. The V gene's germline CDR1 is MDHEN and CDR2 SYDVKM. V trimming: 6 bases; J trimming: 4 bases; junction bases outside the gene matches: 8. For the CDR3, the DNA is TGTGCCAGCAGGAAACAGGGGGGTCCGAATCAGCCCCAGCATTTT. This codes for CASRKQGGPNQPQHF.